This record covers a single TCR beta chain. The sample belongs to a study of shared clonotypes between healthy human individuals. The method was immunoSEQ multiplex PCR; TCRdb's version includes in-frame clones alone and lacks a portion of them. In the table there are 2 million to 3 million clones, roughly 93% of which are singletons. Sample: naive CD4+ T cells from PBMCs. The subset is: CD45RA+ positively selected. This sequence was found in a man aged 18 to 30 in good health. Some clones in this sample may be carry-over from other donors' samples.

CDR3 DNA sequence: TGTGCCAGCAGCTTAAAGGGAAGCTCGAACACCGGGGAGCTGTTTTTT. As protein: CASSLKGSSNTGELFF. V and J are TRBV7-3 and TRBJ2-2, with D hard to call. The CDR3 spans 16 residues. Trimming left V 1 base short and J 0 bases short, with 9 bases between. Germline CDR1 SGHTA, CDR2 FQGTGA.